A selection of T cell receptor beta chains follows, all from one sample in a study of molecular identifiers for immune sequencing clone quantification. TCRdb processed the PCR reads anew with MiXCR; each CDR3 protein has one entry. The data hold about half a million distinct CDR3 sequences, with roughly 26% observed a single time. Sequenced material: naive CD8+ T cells from blood, with Jurkat cell RNA spiked in. These receptors came from a human donor in good health. Some libraries in this study had Jurkat cell RNA spiked in. Each CDR3 is given with its conserved first and last residue. Clone size is not always given. Where it is, it says once, few, many or a class for expanded clones.

clone_size	v_call	j_call	cdr3_aa
.	TRBV7-9	TRBJ2-5	CASTPALGPQETQYF
many	TRBV5-4	TRBJ1-1	CASSLGQTEAFF
many	TRBV13	TRBJ2-1	CASSLGGRGEQFF
.	TRBV7-9	TRBJ2-1	CASSERTVHRAEQFF
few	TRBV25-1	TRBJ2-7	CASSGFGGAPYEQYF
many	TRBV5-5	TRBJ2-7	CASSPGVGAPLLEEQYF
few	TRBV28	TRBJ1-5	CASSFLPPGPSNQPQHF
few	TRBV29-1	TRBJ1-6	CSVTGRGGYNSPLHF
.	TRBV19	TRBJ1-5	CAAGVSSYSNQPQHF
many	TRBV13	TRBJ2-7	CASSLVAGAHEQYF
.	TRBV28	TRBJ2-7	CVSSRLAWAEQYF
.	TRBV11-2	TRBJ1-4	CASSSTRWDFNEKLFF
.	TRBV7-2	TRBJ1-1	CASSPTYGTGVTEAFF
.	TRBV18	TRBJ1-1	CASHSGTGGEGTEAFF
few	TRBV20-1	TRBJ2-7	CSARDRSGLAGNRLYEQYF